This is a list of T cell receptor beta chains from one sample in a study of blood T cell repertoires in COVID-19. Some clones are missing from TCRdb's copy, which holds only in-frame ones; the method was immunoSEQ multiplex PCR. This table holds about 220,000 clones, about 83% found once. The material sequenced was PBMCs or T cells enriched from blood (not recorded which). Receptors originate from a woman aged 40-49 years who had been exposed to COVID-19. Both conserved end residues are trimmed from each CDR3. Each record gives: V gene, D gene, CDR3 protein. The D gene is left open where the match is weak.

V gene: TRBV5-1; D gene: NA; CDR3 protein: ASSLGALRNTEAF
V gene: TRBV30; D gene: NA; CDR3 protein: AWTSSPPQGNNSPLH
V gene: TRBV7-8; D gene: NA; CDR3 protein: ASSPSGGWDTDTQY
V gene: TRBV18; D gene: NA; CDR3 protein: ASSLRGREEKLF
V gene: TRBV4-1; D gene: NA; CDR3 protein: ASSQVVSVHYGYT
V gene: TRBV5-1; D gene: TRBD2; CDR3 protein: ASSSGLGGYEQY
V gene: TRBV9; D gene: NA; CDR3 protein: ASSASGELF
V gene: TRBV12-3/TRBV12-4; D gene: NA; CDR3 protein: ASSPGGSAEAF
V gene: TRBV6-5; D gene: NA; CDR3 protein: ASRRTGTYEQY
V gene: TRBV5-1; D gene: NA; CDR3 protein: ASSPLANRGTDTQY
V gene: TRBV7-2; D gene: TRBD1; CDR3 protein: ASSWGQGTEAF
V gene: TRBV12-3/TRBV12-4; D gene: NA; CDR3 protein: ASSLSFLTQY
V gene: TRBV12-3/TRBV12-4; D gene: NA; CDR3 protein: ASSFAYEQY
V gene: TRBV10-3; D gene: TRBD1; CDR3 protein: ATPALGTGGNYGYT
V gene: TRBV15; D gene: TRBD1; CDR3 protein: ATSRGDRLNEKLF
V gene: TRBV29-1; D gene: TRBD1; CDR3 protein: SVEDSTGGMRTEAF
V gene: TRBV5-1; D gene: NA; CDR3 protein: ASSLDGMEPQH
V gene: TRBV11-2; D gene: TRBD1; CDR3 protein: ASSFLFTGTGQSEAF
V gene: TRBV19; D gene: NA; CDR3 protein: ASTTGGTANTYEQY
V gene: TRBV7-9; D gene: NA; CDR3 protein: ASSRWNSRQGSGYT
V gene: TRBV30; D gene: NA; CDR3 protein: AWGREKLF
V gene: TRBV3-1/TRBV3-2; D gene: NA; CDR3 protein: ASSQEGGLEQY
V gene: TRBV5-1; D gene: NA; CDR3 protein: ASSFAGQNYGYT
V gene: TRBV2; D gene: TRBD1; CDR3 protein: ASSEQQGANYGYT
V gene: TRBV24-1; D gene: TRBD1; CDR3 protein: ATSDRQDRRVHGANVLT
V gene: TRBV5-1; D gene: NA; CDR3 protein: ASSLNGPLNTEAF
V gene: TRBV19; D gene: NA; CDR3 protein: ASSMSGNSYEQY
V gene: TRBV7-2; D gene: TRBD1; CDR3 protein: ASSTRDRVREQY
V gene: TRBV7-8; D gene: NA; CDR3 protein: ASSLDSSSYEQY
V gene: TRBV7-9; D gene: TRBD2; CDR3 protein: ASSSRTSARTQY
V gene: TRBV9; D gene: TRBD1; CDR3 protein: ASSTRDRGVYEQY